The sequence of this T cell receptor beta chain was determined in a study of cytomegalovirus exposure and HLA in healthy donors. Assay: immunoSEQ multiplex PCR; the TCRdb copy retains only in-frame clones and omits some. The sample carries 100,000 to 150,000 clones, roughly 93% recorded once. CDR3 length: 15 amino acids. The V end lost 2 bases, the J end lost 0 bases, and 10 bases lay between the germline ends. Germline V gene sequence: CDR1 SGDLS, CDR2 YYNGEE. Points from the study as a whole: Among TCR beta chains, those listed as cytomegalovirus-associated numbered roughly 150.

This clone occurred once. What it binds is unknown. The TCR originated in a woman under 30 in good health and CMV-seronegative. This chain links TRBV9 with TRBJ2-3; the D gene is possibly TRBD2 (5 bases). The sequenced sample consisted of PBMCs. This CDR3 is CASSVFSASTDTQYF. The CDR3 DNA is TGTGCCAGCAGCGTGTTTAGCGCAAGCACAGATACGCAGTATTTT.